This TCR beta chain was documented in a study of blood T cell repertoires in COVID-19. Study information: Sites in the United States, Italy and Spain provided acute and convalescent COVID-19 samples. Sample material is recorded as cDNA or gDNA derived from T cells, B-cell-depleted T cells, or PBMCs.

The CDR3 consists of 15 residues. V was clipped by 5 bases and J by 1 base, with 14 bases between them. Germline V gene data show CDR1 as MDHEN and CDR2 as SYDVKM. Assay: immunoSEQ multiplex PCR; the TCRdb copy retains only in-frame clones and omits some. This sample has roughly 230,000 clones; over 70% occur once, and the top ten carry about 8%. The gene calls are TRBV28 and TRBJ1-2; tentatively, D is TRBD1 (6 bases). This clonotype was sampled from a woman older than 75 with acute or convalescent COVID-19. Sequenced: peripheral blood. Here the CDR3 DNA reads TGTGCCAGCAGTAGTAACAGGGAATATAACTATGGCTACACCTTC. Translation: CASSSNREYNYGYTF.